This T cell receptor (beta chain) is drawn from a study of blood T cell repertoires in COVID-19. Study at large: Acute-phase and convalescent COVID-19 samples originated in the United States, Italy and Spain. Nucleic acid was either cDNA or gDNA, and it came from T cells, B-cell-depleted T cells, or PBMCs.

Authors' analysis steps: For nucleated cells, counts were estimated from reference gene primer amplification. TCRdb's copy holds only in-frame clones and misses some; the assay was immunoSEQ multiplex PCR. That table is the source of V, J and clone size, and D and trimming were worked out from the DNA. Of some 290,000 clones listed, around 81% are singletons. Sequenced input: peripheral blood. This TCR came from a woman aged 55-69 years with active or convalescent COVID-19.

For the CDR3, the DNA is TGTGCCAGCAGTTACTCCCCGGGGAGGACCTCCTACGAGCAGTACTTC. This translates into CASSYSPGRTSYEQYF. The genes are TRBV6-5 and TRBJ2-7, with TRBD2 as a possible D gene (6 bases). With 0 bases removed from V and 0 bases from J, the gap between germline ends came to 12 bases. The CDR3 is 16 residues long. CDR1 and CDR2 from the germline V gene are MNHEY and SVGAGI.